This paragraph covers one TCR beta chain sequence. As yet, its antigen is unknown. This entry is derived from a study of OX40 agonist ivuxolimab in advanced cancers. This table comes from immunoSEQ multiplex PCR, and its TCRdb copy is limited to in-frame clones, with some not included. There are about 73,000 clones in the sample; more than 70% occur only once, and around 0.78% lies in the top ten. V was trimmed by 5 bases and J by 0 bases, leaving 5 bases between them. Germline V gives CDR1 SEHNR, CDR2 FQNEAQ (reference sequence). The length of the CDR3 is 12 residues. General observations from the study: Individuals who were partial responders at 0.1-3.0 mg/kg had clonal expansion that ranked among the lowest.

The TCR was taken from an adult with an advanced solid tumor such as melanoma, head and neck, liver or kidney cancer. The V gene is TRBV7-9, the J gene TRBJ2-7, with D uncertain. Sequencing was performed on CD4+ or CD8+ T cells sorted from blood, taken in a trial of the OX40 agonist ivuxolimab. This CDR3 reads CASSQTSYEQYF. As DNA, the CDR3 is TGTGCCAGCAGCCAGACCTCCTACGAGCAGTACTTC.